Listed here are 9 T cell receptor beta chains from one sample, sequenced in a study of shared clonotypes between healthy human individuals. Method: immunoSEQ multiplex PCR; TCRdb's copy keeps in-frame clones and lacks some. The table has approximately 710,000 clones, about 92% seen once. Sequences were obtained from memory CD8+ T cells from PBMCs. Subset: CD45RO+ cells pooled with CCR7-negative TemRA cells. The receptors here all came from a man aged 18 to 29 in good health. Some clones in this sample may be carry-over from other donors' samples.

The chain links TRBV6-5 to TRBJ2-3; possibly TRBD1 for D (6 bases). The germline V gene encodes CDR1 MNHEY and CDR2 SVGAGI. CDR3 length: 13 amino acids. Trimming removed 0 bases at V and 9 bases at J, with 10 bases between. In DNA, the CDR3 is TGTGCCAGCAGTTACTCGGACAGCCAGACGCAGTATTTT. It yields the protein CASSYSDSQTQYF.

V usage is TRBV29-1 and J usage is TRBJ1-2; possibly TRBD1 for D (6 bases). Between the trimmed V and J ends, which lost 2 bases and 6 bases, there was a span of 22 bases. The germline V gene encodes CDR1 SQVTM and CDR2 ANQGSEA. CDR3 length: 16 residues. CDR3 amino acids: CSVERTGHSARDGYTF. For the CDR3, the DNA is TGCAGCGTTGAAAGAACGGGACACTCCGCGCGGGATGGCTACACCTTC.

The rearrangement joins TRBV29-1 to TRBJ2-3; tentatively, D is TRBD2 (5 bases). This CDR3 comprises 14 residues. V was cut by 6 bases and J by 0 bases, with 13 bases left in between. The V gene's germline CDR1 is SQVTM and CDR2 ANQGSEA. The CDR3 is CSVRSVSSTDTQYF. The CDR3 nucleotides are TGCAGCGTCCGTAGCGTCTCTAGCACAGATACGCAGTATTTT.

The DNA of the CDR3 is TGTGCCAGCAGTCCTCGGACTAGCGGGATAACAACCTACGAGCAGTACTTC. This sequence encodes CASSPRTSGITTYEQYF. This chain links TRBV27 with TRBJ2-7, with 12 bases lining up with TRBD2. The CDR3 extends over 17 amino acids. V gave up 5 bases and J gave up 2 bases; unmatched junction bases: 10. CDR1 and CDR2 (germline): MNHEY, SMNVEV (reference sequence).

This sequence joins TRBV6-1 and TRBJ1-2; 8 bases fit TRBD1. Germline trimming cut 1 base from V and 2 bases from J; bases unmatched to any gene: 3. The CDR3 runs to 15 residues. Germline assignment: CDR1 MNHNS and CDR2 SASEGT. CDR3 sequence (DNA): TGTGCCAGCAGTGAAGAACAGGGGGAAAACTATGGCTACACCTTC. It encodes CASSEEQGENYGYTF.

The chain is built from TRBV19 and TRBJ1-2, with D possibly being TRBD1 (6 bases). The V and J ends lost 10 bases and 0 bases respectively, with 21 bases between them. CDR1 is LNHDA and CDR2 is SQIVND in the germline V gene (reference sequence). The CDR3 loop spans 16 amino acids. CDR3 nucleotides: TGTGCCACCCAAACCCCAGGGGCTCTAACTAACTATGGCTACACCTTC. This sequence encodes CATQTPGALTNYGYTF. The full variable domain, completed using reference TRBV19 and TRBJ1-2, is DGGITQSPKYLFRKEGQNVTLSCEQNLNHDAMYWYRQDPGQGLRLIYYSQIVNDFQKGDIAEGYSVSREKKESFPLTVTSAQKNPTAFYLCATQTPGALTNYGYTFGSGTRLTVV.

V is TRBV6-5 and J is TRBJ2-7, with D perhaps TRBD2 (6 bases). Germline V lookup: CDR1 MNHEY, CDR2 SVGAGI. This CDR3 region has 16 residues. V was clipped by 2 bases and J by 0 bases, with 14 bases between them. The CDR3 coding sequence is TGTGCCAGCAGTTACGGGGGGTTTTGGCTCTCCTACGAGCAGTACTTC. Translation gives CASSYGGFWLSYEQYF.

The chain recombines TRBV29-1 with TRBJ1-2; 11 bases are a match to TRBD1. The germline V gene has CDR1 SQVTM and CDR2 ANQGSEA. This CDR3 contains 14 residues. V was clipped by 8 bases and J by 3 bases; unmatched bases: 8. CDR3 in amino acids: CSTMDRGLHYGYTF. The CDR3 DNA sequence: TGCAGCACCATGGACAGGGGGCTACACTATGGCTACACCTTC.

The J gene is TRBJ2-7, the V gene TRBV11-2; 8 bases line up with TRBD2. Unmatched junction bases numbered 15, after V lost 5 bases and J lost 6 bases. Germline loops: CDR1 SGHAT, CDR2 FQNNGV. This CDR3 is built from 16 residues. CDR3 amino acids: CASSGLLAEAVGEQYF. In DNA form, the CDR3 reads TGTGCCAGCAGCGGTTTACTAGCGGAGGCAGTCGGCGAGCAGTACTTC. Complete variable domain (other parts from reference TRBV11-2 and TRBJ2-7): EAGVAQSPRYKIIEKRQSVAFWCNPISGHATLYWYQQILGQGPKLLIQFQNNGVVDDSQLPKDRFSAERLKGVDSTLKIQPAKLEDSAVYLCASSGLLAEAVGEQYFGPGTRLTVT.